The entry below describes one T cell receptor (beta chain). No antigen is known for it. The intended depth for sequencing was 1 in 200,000 to 1 in 1 million T cells. Generated by immunoSEQ multiplex PCR, the TCRdb table keeps only in-frame clones and is missing some. The table includes 30,000 to 50,000 clones, 55% to 80% detected once. The data originate from a study of cytotoxic CD8 clonotypes in ibrutinib-treated CLL. General observations from the study: Relative to age-matched healthy donors, clonality at baseline was higher, and it tracked circulating CD8+ T-cell counts.

The ends lost 8 bases at V and 3 bases at J; junction bases unmatched: 6. Per germline, CDR1 LNHDA and CDR2 SQIVND (reference sequence). This CDR3 is 15 amino acids long. The receptor was derived from a human donor with chronic lymphocytic leukemia. The sequenced sample was PBMCs, obtained at disease progression, from a patient treated with ibrutinib. This chain links TRBV19 with TRBJ2-2; TRBD1 matches 10 bases. CDR3 loop: CASRTGTGDTGELFF. CDR3 nucleotide sequence: TGTGCCAGTCGAACCGGGACAGGGGACACCGGGGAGCTGTTTTTT. The complete variable domain, with remaining parts taken from reference TRBV19 and TRBJ2-2, reads DGGITQSPKYLFRKEGQNVTLSCEQNLNHDAMYWYRQDPGQGLRLIYYSQIVNDFQKGDIAEGYSVSREKKESFPLTVTSAQKNPTAFYLCASRTGTGDTGELFFGEGSRLTVL.